The clone carrying this T cell receptor beta chain was seen a few times. The sample is drawn from a study of PD-1 blockade in classical Hodgkin lymphoma. After autologous stem cell transplantation all patients relapsed, and prior brentuximab vedotin exposure differed between cohorts. Method: immunoSEQ multiplex PCR; TCRdb's copy keeps in-frame clones and lacks some. Among about 36,000 clones listed, 69% were seen once. The CDR3 spans 16 residues. Trimming cost V 3 bases and J 4 bases, with 18 bases left between them. CDR1 is LNHDA and CDR2 is SQIVND in the germline V gene (reference sequence). This specimen consisted of peripheral blood mononuclear cells (PBMCs), obtained before the second cycle of nivolumab. The rearrangement joins TRBV19 to TRBJ1-2, with TRBD1 as a possible D gene (6 bases). This TCR derives from a human donor with classical Hodgkin lymphoma. CDR3 protein: CASSIVAQGSFYGYTF. The CDR3 region has the DNA TGTGCCAGTAGTATTGTGGCACAGGGTTCCTTCTATGGCTACACCTTC.